These 25 T cell receptor beta chains were sequenced from one sample in a study of CD8+ T cells in alopecia areata. Following extraction, RNA underwent reverse transcription to cDNA, which served as the sequencing template. The protocol was immunoSEQ multiplex PCR, while the TCRdb copy is restricted to in-frame clones and leaves out a portion. Of about 19,000 clones detected, 66% appear once; the ten largest clones hold roughly 6.4%. Lesional scalp punch biopsies and peripheral blood were collected from alopecia areata patients. The sample was skin, taken at week 0. Receptors were obtained from a human donor with alopecia areata.

This clone has a single count. The chain has TRBV5-8 and TRBJ1-2; no firm D call. The CDR3 length is 14 residues. V was trimmed by 0 bases and J by 4 bases, leaving 10 bases between them. CDR1 is SGHTS and CDR2 is YDEGEE in the germline V gene. The CDR3: CASSLAVRSYGYTF. The CDR3 DNA reads TGTGCCAGCAGCTTGGCCGTCAGGAGCTATGGCTACACCTTC. The full variable domain, its missing parts supplied by reference TRBV5-8 and TRBJ1-2, is EAGVTQSPTHLIKTRGQQATLRCSPISGHTSVYWYQQALGLGLQFLLWYDEGEERNRGNFPPRFSGRQFPNYSSELNVNALELEDSALYLCASSLAVRSYGYTFGSGTRLTVV.

The table lists this clone with a few counts. The CDR3 sequence is CASSLSYNEQFF. CDR3 in DNA: TGTGCCAGCAGCCTCTCCTACAATGAGCAGTTCTTC. This rearrangement joins TRBV11-2 to TRBJ2-1; D unresolved. Between the trimmed V and J ends, which lost 5 bases and 0 bases, there was a span of 2 bases. The CDR3 sequence is 12 residues long. CDR1 is SGHAT, CDR2 FQNNGV, per germline.

The CDR3 reads CASSQDAGTGHAEQFF. CDR3 nucleotide sequence: TGCGCCAGCAGCCAAGACGCCGGGACAGGACACGCTGAGCAGTTCTTC. The chain combines TRBV4-3 with TRBJ2-1; 8 nucleotides line up with TRBD1. The CDR3 has 16 residues. Losses at the gene ends were 0 bases for V and 9 bases for J; bases not matched to a gene: 10. Germline lookup yields CDR1 LGHNA and CDR2 YSLEER.

This rearrangement joins TRBV29-1 to TRBJ1-2; 10 bases agree with TRBD1. Trimming cost V 8 bases and J 1 base; bases outside gene matches: 7. The CDR3 totals 14 residues. Germline loops: CDR1 SQVTM, CDR2 ANQGSEA. CDR3 protein: CSPCGDRGNYGYTF. The CDR3 coding sequence is TGCAGCCCCTGTGGGGACAGGGGTAACTATGGCTACACCTTC.

This clone occurred once. The chain links TRBV9 to TRBJ2-1, with 11 bases identical to TRBD2. The CDR3 covers 16 residues. Losses at the gene ends were 0 bases for V and 8 bases for J; bases not matched to a gene: 7. Per the germline V gene, CDR1 is SGDLS and CDR2 is YYNGEE. This CDR3 is CASSVASSGGAYEQFF. In DNA, the CDR3 is TGTGCCAGCAGCGTAGCGAGTAGCGGGGGGGCCTATGAGCAGTTCTTC. Full variable domain (rest looked up from reference TRBV9 and TRBJ2-1): DSGVTQTPKHLITATGQRVTLRCSPRSGDLSVYWYQQSLDQGLQFLIQYYNGEERAKGNILERFSAQQFPDLHSELNLSSLELGDSALYFCASSVASSGGAYEQFFGPGTRLTVL.

This chain links TRBV27 with TRBJ1-6; 8 bases align to TRBD1. This CDR3 comprises 18 residues. Germline-derived CDR1 and CDR2 are MNHEY and SMNVEV (reference sequence). With 4 bases clipped from V and 4 bases from J, the junction kept 12 bases outside the gene matches. The CDR3 region is CASSSIYPRDRYNSPLHF. The CDR3 DNA follows: TGTGCCAGCAGTTCGATCTATCCGAGGGACAGGTATAATTCACCCCTCCACTTT.

In its sample, this clone was seen once. This sequence joins TRBV29-1 and TRBJ1-4; 7 bases map to TRBD1. V gave up 4 bases and J gave up 5 bases; unmatched junction bases: 4. The germline CDR1 and CDR2 sequences are SQVTM and ANQGSEA. The CDR3 is 13 residues long. The CDR3 DNA sequence: TGCAGCGTTGGTGACAGGGTGAATGAAAAACTGTTTTTT. It specifies CSVGDRVNEKLFF. Using reference TRBV29-1 and TRBJ1-4 for the parts outside the CDR3, the full variable domain is SAVISQKPSRDICQRGTSLTIQCQVDSQVTMMFWYRQQPGQSLTLIATANQGSEATYESGFVIDKFPISRPNLTFSTLTVSNMSPEDSSIYLCSVGDRVNEKLFFGSGTQLSVL.

This chain connects TRBV6-6 to TRBJ2-1; D might be TRBD2 (6 bases). With 5 bases removed from V and 13 bases from J, the gap between germline ends came to 15 bases. Germline CDR1 is MNHNY and CDR2 is SVGAGI (reference sequence). The CDR3 extends over 12 amino acids. The CDR3 DNA reads TGTGCCAGCAGTCCCCAGACTAGAGCTCAGTTCTTC. It codes for CASSPQTRAQFF.

This sequence joins TRBV5-1 and TRBJ1-6, with a tentative D call TRBD1 (5 bases). This CDR3 region has 15 residues. The germline gives CDR1 SGHRS, CDR2 YFSETQ. V was cut by 6 bases and J by 8 bases, with 18 bases left in between. This CDR3 reads CASKLSGGMDSPLHF. The DNA of the CDR3 is TGCGCCAGCAAGCTTTCCGGGGGGATGGATTCACCCCTCCACTTT.

The CDR3 DNA reads as TGTGCCAGCAGTGGGGCCGGGTCAGGGATATATGGCTACACCTTC. Encoded protein: CASSGAGSGIYGYTF. V and J are TRBV25-1 and TRBJ1-2; D is possibly TRBD1 (5 bases). Between the trimmed V and J ends, which lost 4 bases and 5 bases, there was a span of 17 bases. Germline CDR1 is MGHDK and CDR2 is SYGVNS. The CDR3 runs to 15 residues.

The table lists this clone with a few counts. The rearrangement uses TRBV4-1 and TRBJ2-7, with 10 bases lining up with TRBD1. Per germline, CDR1 MGHRA and CDR2 YSYEKL. The trim removed 2 bases at V and 2 bases at J, leaving 3 bases unmatched. This CDR3 contains 15 residues. The chain's CDR3 is CASSQPGQGTYEQYF. CDR3 coding DNA: TGCGCCAGCAGCCAACCGGGACAGGGGACCTACGAGCAGTACTTC.

The chain has TRBV4-2 and TRBJ2-5; D remains unclear. V lost 0 bases to trimming and J lost 5 bases, with 10 bases between them. The CDR3 sequence is 14 residues long. Germline loops: CDR1 LGHNA, CDR2 YNFKEQ. The CDR3 DNA reads TGTGCCAGCAGCCAAGACCGTCTGGGGGAGACCCAGTACTTC. Translating it yields CASSQDRLGETQYF.

This chain connects TRBV13 to TRBJ2-1; 8 nucleotides match TRBD2. Germline CDR1 reads PRHDT; CDR2 reads FYEKMQ (reference sequence). The CDR3 length is 18 residues. V dropped 4 bases and J dropped 3; count of bases not matched to a gene: 14. The CDR3 is CASSSLSRGGLSYNEQFF. CDR3 in DNA: TGTGCCAGCAGCTCCCTAAGCCGCGGGGGGCTGAGCTACAATGAGCAGTTCTTC.

The chain has TRBV6-1 and TRBJ1-5; tentatively, D is TRBD1 (5 bases). CDR1 MNHNS and CDR2 SASEGT come from the germline V gene. Trimming pared 4 bases from V and 9 bases from J, leaving 10 bases between. This CDR3 has 12 residues. The CDR3 DNA is TGTGCCAGCAGTGTACAGGAGCCGCCCCAGCATTTT. Translated: CASSVQEPPQHF.

V gene TRBV2 combines with J gene TRBJ2-4; TRBD1 or TRBD2 may be the D gene (5 bases each). The CDR3 consists of 13 residues. Germline CDR1 is SNHLY and CDR2 is FYNNEI. V lost 7 bases and J 12 bases, leaving 19 bases between the germline ends. The CDR3 DNA sequence: TGTGCCAGCATGGGGCCCGGGGCGGAGGATCAGTACTTC. It encodes CASMGPGAEDQYF.

This chain connects TRBV10-3 to TRBJ2-5, with 8 bases that match TRBD2. Germline values: CDR1 ENHRY, CDR2 SYGVKD. Losses at the gene ends were 2 bases for V and 5 bases for J; bases not matched to a gene: 7. CDR3 length: 15 amino acids. Here the CDR3 DNA reads TGTGCCATCAGTGAGCGGGGGGGGATATTGGAGACCCAGTACTTC. Translation: CAISERGGILETQYF.

Regarding this clone: Distinct nucleotide sequences in the sample also encode this CDR3. The V call is TRBV27, the J call TRBJ2-2; D may match TRBD1 or TRBD2 (5 bases each). Per the germline V gene, CDR1 is MNHEY and CDR2 is SMNVEV (reference sequence). This CDR3 is built from 13 residues. Trimming shortened V by 3 bases and J by 5 bases, and 7 bases separated the two germline ends. In DNA, the CDR3 is TGTGCCAGCAGTTTGTGGGGGACCGGGGAGCTGTTTTTT. It yields the protein CASSLWGTGELFF.

The CDR3 bases are TGTGCCAGTAGGAGGAAGGCAGGGGGCAATGGCAATCAGCCCCAGCATTTT. Translation: CASRRKAGGNGNQPQHF. This rearrangement joins TRBV19 to TRBJ1-5; 8 bases are shared with TRBD1. V trimming: 6 bases; J trimming: 2 bases; junction bases outside the gene matches: 12. Germline V gene lookup returns CDR1 LNHDA and CDR2 SQIVND (reference sequence). The CDR3 runs to 17 residues.

This clone was seen only a few times. This chain connects TRBV7-8 to TRBJ2-3; TRBD1 aligns across 8 bases. Trimming took 5 bases from V and 13 from J; bases not matched to a gene: 8. Germline values: CDR1 SGHVS, CDR2 FQNEAQ. This CDR3 has 12 residues. CDR3 amino acids: CASSPRQGRKYF. In DNA form, the CDR3 reads TGTGCCAGCAGCCCTAGACAGGGGAGGAAGTATTTT.

The V call is TRBV4-1, the J call TRBJ2-1; D ambiguous. V gave up 3 bases and J gave up 3 bases, with 3 bases separating them. Germline V gene data show CDR1 as MGHRA and CDR2 as YSYEKL. The CDR3 has 12 amino acids. In DNA form, the CDR3 reads TGCGCCAGCAGCCAGGGCTACAATGAGCAGTTCTTC. Protein: CASSQGYNEQFF.

The chain joins TRBV27 to TRBJ1-2; D is undetermined. This CDR3 region has 13 residues. Germline-derived CDR1 and CDR2 are MNHEY and SMNVEV (reference sequence). V was shortened by 5 bases and J by 0 bases, with 7 bases between the two germline ends. CDR3 protein: CASSESANYGYTF. The CDR3 DNA reads as TGTGCCAGCAGTGAATCCGCTAACTATGGCTACACCTTC.

The rearrangement uses TRBV4-1 and TRBJ1-6; weak D call: TRBD1 (6 bases). The V gene's germline CDR1 is MGHRA and CDR2 YSYEKL. The CDR3 spans 14 residues. Deletions cut 3 bases from V and 7 bases from J, with 10 bases between. CDR3: CASSHYRANSPLHF. The CDR3 bases are TGCGCCAGCAGCCATTACAGGGCCAATTCACCCCTCCACTTT.

The chain couples TRBV2 to TRBJ2-1, with 7 bases that match TRBD2. Germline CDR1 reads SNHLY; CDR2 reads FYNNEI. The CDR3 covers 15 residues. Unmatched junction bases numbered 17, after V lost 6 bases and J lost 12 bases. CDR3 coding DNA: TGTGCCAGCAGCTCATGGGCGGGGGACCCGTCGGGGCAGTTCTTC. Protein: CASSSWAGDPSGQFF.

This clone was found a few times. The rearrangement joins TRBV7-4 to TRBJ2-3; 9 bases are shared with TRBD1. V shed 4 bases, J shed 4 bases, and the junction held 9 bases outside the gene matches. This CDR3 contains 16 residues. In germline, CDR1 is SGHVT, CDR2 SQSDAQ. CDR3 amino acids: CASSSGTGMVADTQYF. DNA of the CDR3: TGTGCCAGCAGCTCGGGGACAGGGATGGTTGCAGATACGCAGTATTTT.

The chain employs TRBV5-1 and TRBJ1-4, with D possibly matching TRBD1 (6 bases). Trimming pared 4 bases from V and 4 bases from J, leaving 14 bases between. Germline values: CDR1 SGHRS, CDR2 YFSETQ. This CDR3 spans 15 amino acids. The CDR3 loop reads CASSIQGNVNEKLFF. The DNA for the CDR3 is TGCGCCAGCAGCATACAGGGAAATGTTAATGAAAAACTGTTTTTT.